Shown below are 30 T cell receptor beta chains from a single sample sequenced in a study of blood T cell repertoires in COVID-19. Sequenced by immunoSEQ multiplex PCR; TCRdb stores in-frame clones only, minus some. Of 100,000 or so clones listed, about 85% were seen once; the top ten hold 4.1%. The sample was peripheral blood. The receptors derive from a man aged 45-65 years with acute or convalescent COVID-19.

The chain joins TRBV12-3 or TRBV12-4 to TRBJ1-6; no firm D call. V dropped 3 bases and J dropped 9 bases, with 6 bases sitting between them. This CDR3 is built from 12 residues. The CDR3 bases are TGTGCCAGCAGTTTCGGGATTTCACCCCTCCACTTT. Its translation: CASSFGISPLHF.

This chain links TRBV5-1 with TRBJ1-4, with TRBD1 as a possible D gene (6 bases). The length of the CDR3 is 18 residues. The ends were cut back, 4 bases at V and 2 bases at J, with 21 bases in the middle. Germline CDR1 and CDR2: SGHRS and YFSETQ. CDR3 nucleotides: TGCGCCAGCAGCACGAGAGGCAGGGGTGGAATTACTAATGAAAAACTGTTTTTT. Its translation: CASSTRGRGGITNEKLFF.

The V and J genes are TRBV20-1 and TRBJ2-1, with 11 bases matching TRBD2. The CDR3 is made up of 16 amino acids. CDR1 and CDR2 from the germline V gene are DFQATT and SNEGSKA (reference sequence). V shed 3 bases and J 0 bases; nucleotides not matched to a gene: 4. The CDR3 loop reads CSASSGGVSSYNEQFF. CDR3 nucleotides: TGCAGTGCTAGTAGCGGGGGGGTGAGCTCCTACAATGAGCAGTTCTTC.

The chain joins TRBV19 to TRBJ2-7, with TRBD1 identical over 9 bases. The CDR3 has 16 residues. J gave up 6 bases and V 5 bases, and 14 bases lay outside the gene matches. CDR1 and CDR2 from the germline V gene are LNHDA and SQIVND (reference sequence). CDR3 nucleotides: TGTGCCAGTAGTTTACTACCGGGACAGGGACGTCGCGAGCAGTACTTC. Translating gives CASSLLPGQGRREQYF. The variable domain in full, with the rest retrieved from reference TRBV19 and TRBJ2-7, is DGGITQSPKYLFRKEGQNVTLSCEQNLNHDAMYWYRQDPGQGLRLIYYSQIVNDFQKGDIAEGYSVSREKKESFPLTVTSAQKNPTAFYLCASSLLPGQGRREQYFGPGTRLTVT.

In DNA form, the CDR3 reads TGTGCCAGTAGTATTTCTCTAGCGAGCGAGACCCAGTACTTC. It yields the protein CASSISLASETQYF. The chain links TRBV19 to TRBJ2-5, with a weak D call TRBD2 (6 bases). Trimming removed 3 bases from V and 5 bases from J, with 13 bases in between. The CDR3 spans 14 residues. Germline loops: CDR1 LNHDA, CDR2 SQIVND (reference sequence).

The chain recombines TRBV10-3 with TRBJ1-2; the D gene is possibly TRBD1 (5 bases). Trimming left V 5 bases short and J 1 base short, with 14 bases between. This CDR3 comprises 15 residues. Germline CDR1 is ENHRY and CDR2 is SYGVKD. CDR3 sequence (DNA): TGTGCCATCAGTCCCGGCACAGGCGTTAACTATGGCTACACCTTC. Translating it yields CAISPGTGVNYGYTF.

The CDR3 sequence: CASSATGTGGHEQYF. CDR3 nucleotide sequence: TGTGCCAGCAGCGCGACCGGGACAGGGGGCCACGAGCAGTACTTC. The chain is built from TRBV5-6 and TRBJ2-7, with TRBD1 identical over 12 bases. V was clipped by 4 bases and J by 5 bases; unmatched bases: 7. This CDR3 contains 15 residues. Per germline, CDR1 SGHDT and CDR2 YYEEEE.

The J gene is TRBJ1-1, the V gene TRBV28; D may be TRBD1 (5 bases). V gave up 2 bases and J gave up 6 bases, with 16 bases separating them. Germline CDR1 MDHEN, CDR2 SYDVKM. CDR3 length equals 15 residues. The CDR3 sequence: CASSLNGGRGAEAFF. The CDR3 nucleotides read TGTGCCAGCAGTTTAAATGGGGGGAGAGGGGCTGAAGCTTTCTTT. Filled out from reference TRBV28 and TRBJ1-1, the complete variable domain reads DVKVTQSSRYLVKRTGEKVFLECVQDMDHENMFWYRQDPGLGLRLIYFSYDVKMKEKGDIPEGYSVSREKKERFSLILESASTNQTSMYLCASSLNGGRGAEAFFGQGTRLTVV.

The rearrangement links TRBV19 to TRBJ1-6; 10 nucleotides align to TRBD1. V was pared by 7 bases and J by 10 bases, with 22 bases of the junction left unmatched. Germline lookup yields CDR1 LNHDA and CDR2 SQIVND (reference sequence). The CDR3 is 19 residues long. The CDR3 bases are TGTGCCAGTATAAGGAAGCGCGGACAGGGGGTCTCGAGTTTGTCACCCCTCCACTTT. It encodes CASIRKRGQGVSSLSPLHF.

This clone has only a few counts. V and J are TRBV12-3 or TRBV12-4 and TRBJ1-6; a weak D match, TRBD1 (5 bases). Deletions cut 5 bases from V and 11 bases from J, with 7 bases between. The CDR3 is 11 residues long. The CDR3 DNA sequence: TGTGCCAGCAGTCGGGGGACACCCCTCCACTTT. This gives the protein CASSRGTPLHF.

This clone was observed once. CDR3 sequence: CASSLSRGELFF. The CDR3, as DNA: TGTGCCAGCAGTTTATCCAGGGGGGAGCTGTTTTTT. The chain recombines TRBV27 with TRBJ2-2; D is ambiguous. The germline V and J ends were trimmed by 0 bases and 8 bases, with 4 bases remaining between them. Germline V lookup: CDR1 MNHEY, CDR2 SMNVEV (reference sequence). The CDR3 covers 12 residues.

V usage is TRBV6-5 and J usage is TRBJ2-7, with 11 positions matching TRBD2. The germline V gene encodes CDR1 MNHEY and CDR2 SVGAGI. CDR3 length: 15 residues. Unmatched junction bases numbered 4, after V lost 0 bases and J lost 6 bases. For the CDR3, the DNA is TGTGCCAGCAGTTACTCCCCTGGGACTAGCGGCGAGCAGTACTTC. Translated, it gives CASSYSPGTSGEQYF.

The chain links TRBV6-5 to TRBJ2-3, with D maybe TRBD2 (6 bases). CDR1 and CDR2 (germline): MNHEY, SVGAGI. V was shortened by 6 bases and J by 9 bases, with 19 bases between the two germline ends. The CDR3 extends over 14 amino acids. This chain's CDR3 is CASSDQSSAGTQYF. CDR3 coding DNA: TGTGCCAGCAGCGACCAAAGTTCGGCGGGGACGCAGTATTTT.

For the CDR3, the DNA is TGTGCCAGCTCACCACCCAGACTAGCGGGAGGGAAAACCGGGGAGCTGTTTTTT. This sequence encodes CASSPPRLAGGKTGELFF. V gene TRBV18 combines with J gene TRBJ2-2, with 14 bases that match TRBD2. V lost 0 bases, J lost 5 bases, and 5 bases stayed unmatched. The CDR3 length is 18 residues. Germline lookup yields CDR1 KGHSH and CDR2 LQKENI. The entire variable domain, with the rest obtained from reference TRBV18 and TRBJ2-2, is as follows: NAGVMQNPRHLVRRRGQEARLRCSPMKGHSHVYWYRQLPEEGLKFMVYLQKENIIDESGMPKERFSAEFPKEGPSILRIQQVVRGDSAAYFCASSPPRLAGGKTGELFFGEGSRLTVL.

The CDR3 DNA follows: TGTGCCACCGGCTCACATAATGAAAAACTGTTTTTT. Its protein is CATGSHNEKLFF. The chain recombines TRBV15 with TRBJ1-4; no clear D. Germline V gene lookup returns CDR1 LNHNV and CDR2 YYDKDF (reference sequence). This CDR3 has 12 residues. With 8 bases removed from V and 4 bases from J, the gap between germline ends came to 8 bases.

This clone occurred once. V is TRBV25-1 and J is TRBJ1-2; D not certain. Trimming pared 1 base from V and 3 bases from J, leaving 15 bases between. CDR3 length equals 16 residues. Germline CDR1 reads MGHDK; CDR2 reads SYGVNS. The CDR3 sequence is CASSESAGIGDYGYTF. In DNA form, the CDR3 reads TGTGCCAGCAGTGAATCGGCGGGGATAGGCGACTATGGCTACACCTTC.

The rearrangement uses TRBV6-5 and TRBJ1-2, with D unresolved. Deletions cut 7 bases from V and 5 bases from J, with 11 bases between. The germline V gene has CDR1 MNHEY and CDR2 SVGAGI. The CDR3 runs 12 residues. CDR3 sequence reads: CASKKLGYGYTF. The CDR3 DNA is TGTGCCAGCAAAAAACTAGGTTATGGCTACACCTTC.

This clone was seen a single time. The chain is built from TRBV7-9 and TRBJ2-4; 11 nucleotides match TRBD2. V gave up 5 bases and J gave up 8 bases; unmatched junction bases: 8. The CDR3 has 15 amino acids. The germline V gene has CDR1 SEHNR and CDR2 FQNEAQ (reference sequence). The CDR3 sequence: CASSRIAGGRYIQYF. In nucleotides, the CDR3 is TGTGCCAGCAGCAGGATAGCGGGAGGGCGGTACATTCAGTACTTC. The whole variable domain, remainder taken from reference TRBV7-9 and TRBJ2-4, is DTGVSQNPRHKITKRGQNVTFRCDPISEHNRLYWYRQTLGQGPEFLTYFQNEAQLEKSRLLSDRFSAERPKGSFSTLEIQRTEQGDSAMYLCASSRIAGGRYIQYFGAGTRLSVL.

The rearrangement links TRBV4-1 to TRBJ1-2; D gene ambiguous. Germline CDR1 is MGHRA and CDR2 is YSYEKL. Trimming shortened V by 1 base and J by 4 bases, and 4 bases separated the two germline ends. The CDR3 is 12 amino acids. CDR3 loop: CASSQAGYGYTF. As DNA, the CDR3 is TGCGCCAGCAGCCAAGCAGGCTATGGCTACACCTTC.

This clone was seen just once. This rearrangement joins TRBV5-1 to TRBJ2-2; 8 bases map to TRBD2. The V gene's germline CDR1 is SGHRS and CDR2 YFSETQ. The CDR3 sequence is 17 residues long. With V trimmed by 7 bases and J by 6 bases, 17 bases remained unmatched. DNA for the CDR3: TGCGCCAGCGGGATCTATGATGAGCGGGAGTTAGCCGGGGAGCTGTTTTTT. The encoded protein is CASGIYDERELAGELFF.

The rearrangement uses TRBV6-1 and TRBJ1-5; the D is unclear. CDR1 and CDR2 from the germline V gene are MNHNS and SASEGT. The CDR3 has 13 residues. V lost 0 bases, J lost 10 bases, and 10 bases lay in between. The CDR3 DNA is TGTGCCAGCAGTGAAGCCCCGACATACCCCCAGCATTTT. Its translation is CASSEAPTYPQHF.

The chain combines TRBV27 with TRBJ2-2; 10 nucleotides agree with TRBD2. The length of the CDR3 is 15 residues. The J segment lost 3 bases and the V segment lost 5 bases, leaving 3 bases of the junction unmatched. The V gene's germline CDR1 is MNHEY and CDR2 SMNVEV (reference sequence). The DNA of the CDR3 is TGTGCCAGCAGTCCGGGACTAGCGTACACCGGGGAGCTGTTTTTT. Translating gives CASSPGLAYTGELFF.

Notes on this clone: This specimen includes other DNA sequences encoding the same CDR3. The chain joins TRBV30 to TRBJ1-5; no firm D call. The CDR3 covers 13 residues. Germline assignment: CDR1 GTSNPN and CDR2 SVGIG (reference sequence). Deletions cut 0 bases from V and 3 bases from J, with 6 bases between. This CDR3 is CAWSVRSNQPQHF. The CDR3, as DNA: TGTGCCTGGAGTGTACGGTCCAATCAGCCCCAGCATTTT. Supplemented by reference TRBV30 and TRBJ1-5, the full variable domain reads SQTIHQWPATLVQPVGSPLSLECTVEGTSNPNLYWYRQAAGRGLQLLFYSVGIGQISSEVPQNLSASRPQDRQFILSSKKLLLSDSGFYLCAWSVRSNQPQHFGDGTRLSIL.

The chain combines TRBV2 with TRBJ1-1, with 7 bases matching TRBD1. This CDR3 spans 15 amino acids. CDR1 is SNHLY, CDR2 FYNNEI, per germline. V lost 2 bases and J lost 1; bases outside the gene matches: 4. CDR3 bases: TGTGCCAGCAGTGAACAGGGGGTTAGGAACACTGAAGCTTTCTTT. This sequence encodes CASSEQGVRNTEAFF.

Worth noting for this clone: One end of the junction fails to match germline, which may point to a read error. The rearrangement links TRBV7-7 to TRBJ1-3; a weak D match, TRBD1 (5 bases). The CDR3 contains 14 residues. Germline CDR1 is SSHAT and CDR2 is FNYEAQ (reference sequence). The CDR3: CASSPDSSGNTIYF. The CDR3 coding sequence is TGTGCTAGCAGCCCCGACAGCTCTGGAAACACCATATATTTT.

In this sample, this clone turned up once. The rearrangement joins TRBV7-2 to TRBJ1-2; 7 bases line up with TRBD1. V shed 4 bases, J shed 3 bases, and the junction held 2 bases outside the gene matches. The CDR3 loop spans 13 amino acids. From germline, CDR1 is SGHTA and CDR2 FQGNSA. The CDR3 here is CASSSQGDYGYTF. The CDR3 DNA follows: TGTGCCAGCAGCTCCCAGGGGGACTATGGCTACACCTTC.

The rearrangement uses TRBV12-5 and TRBJ1-5; D gene unclear. Germline V CDR1 and CDR2: LGHNT, FRNRAP. Trimming took 5 bases from V and 6 from J, leaving 17 bases between them. The length of the CDR3 is 15 residues. CDR3 residues: CASGRLGEYTQPQHF. The CDR3 DNA is TGTGCTAGTGGTCGCCTCGGGGAGTATACTCAGCCCCAGCATTTT.

This clone has just one count. The V and J genes are TRBV28 and TRBJ2-3, with 9 bases matching TRBD1. V was pared by 6 bases and J by 1 base, with 11 bases of the junction left unmatched. This CDR3 is 17 amino acids long. CDR1 is MDHEN and CDR2 is SYDVKM in the germline V gene. CDR3: CASSGIRRDRGTDTQYF. CDR3 coding DNA: TGTGCCAGCAGCGGAATACGCCGGGACAGGGGCACAGATACGCAGTATTTT.

V gene TRBV27 combines with J gene TRBJ2-3, with 13 bases lining up with TRBD2. The junction had 9 bases not matched to a gene; V was cut back by 4 bases and J by 5 bases. The CDR3 has 17 residues. Per germline, CDR1 MNHEY and CDR2 SMNVEV (reference sequence). The CDR3 reads CASSSTSGGALRDTQYF. The CDR3 coding sequence is TGTGCCAGCAGTTCCACTAGCGGGGGGGCCTTAAGAGATACGCAGTATTTT.

The CDR3 spells CASTDLGEDTEAFF. In DNA, the CDR3 is TGTGCCAGCACCGACCTAGGGGAGGACACTGAAGCTTTCTTT. V and J are TRBV28 and TRBJ1-1; possible D gene TRBD1, 5 bases. The V gene lost 7 bases and the J gene lost 3 bases, with 15 bases spanning the gap. Looked up from germline, CDR1 is MDHEN and CDR2 is SYDVKM. CDR3 length: 14 residues. The full variable domain, completed using reference TRBV28 and TRBJ1-1, is DVKVTQSSRYLVKRTGEKVFLECVQDMDHENMFWYRQDPGLGLRLIYFSYDVKMKEKGDIPEGYSVSREKKERFSLILESASTNQTSMYLCASTDLGEDTEAFFGQGTRLTVV.